A single sample gave rise to the 30 T cell receptor beta chains below, sequenced in a study of T-cell reconstitution after alpha-beta-depleted transplantation in children (TCRdb year 2016). Per the publication, the treatment or condition label means: allogeneic hematopoietic cell transplantation with graft depleted of TCRalphabeta T cells and CD19 B cells. Libraries were prepared through PCR. Sequencer: Illumina HiSeq 2500. Molecular barcoding was employed in the preparation of TCR libraries, with unique molecular identifiers being used to normalize TCRbeta repertoire quantification. TCRdb cleaned the public reads at Q25 with fastp, built clones with MiXCR and kept in-frame beta chains. Each record represents a unique CDR3 protein, reported with the most common genes and DNA among its rows. This sample has hundreds of thousands of distinct CDR3 sequences in its table, and 10% to 15% of those were observed once. The ten largest clones represent around 2.2% of the sample.

The specimen was PBMCs, mostly from graft donor cells, collected 360 days after TCRalphabeta/CD19-depleted stem cell transplant. The receptors were sampled from a male patient between 10 and 17 years old who had a stem cell transplant for acute myeloid leukemia, so the T cells may come from the graft donor.

The chain couples TRBV9 to TRBJ2-5; TRBD2 agrees at 12 bases. Germline V lookup: CDR1 SGDLS, CDR2 YYNGEE. With V trimmed by 0 bases and J by 4 bases, 4 bases remained unmatched. The CDR3 has 16 amino acids. The CDR3 DNA reads as TGTGCCAGCAGCGTAGAAGAACTAGCGGGAGGAGAGACCCAGTACTTC. This codes for CASSVEELAGGETQYF.

This clonotype was seen only a few times. The chain has TRBV27 and TRBJ2-3; D tentatively reads TRBD1 or TRBD2 (6 bases each). The CDR3 covers 14 residues. V was pared by 4 bases and J by 4 bases, with 12 bases between. Germline CDR1 MNHEY, CDR2 SMNVEV (reference sequence). The CDR3 DNA reads TGTGCCAGCAGTTCCTGGGGGGCGCCAGATACGCAGTATTTT. This sequence encodes CASSSWGAPDTQYF.

This clonotype occurred many times. The J gene is TRBJ2-7, the V gene TRBV29-1, with 11 bases lining up with TRBD2. This CDR3 is 14 amino acids long. Germline lookup yields CDR1 SQVTM and CDR2 ANQGSEA. With V trimmed by 6 bases and J by 1 base, 5 bases remained unmatched. The DNA for the CDR3 is TGCAGCGTGGTAGCGGGAGGGCCATCCTACGAGCAGTACTTC. It specifies CSVVAGGPSYEQYF.

This clonotype appeared a few times. The chain carries TRBV3-1 and TRBJ2-2; 7 nucleotides match TRBD2. Germline V gives CDR1 LGHDT, CDR2 YNNKEL (reference sequence). J was trimmed by 10 bases and V by 2 bases; bases with no gene match: 16. The CDR3 length is 17 residues. The CDR3 loop is CASSQSWRTRGLMELFF. The CDR3 region has the DNA TGTGCCAGCAGCCAAAGTTGGAGGACTAGGGGCTTGATGGAGCTGTTTTTT.

This clonotype has just a few counts. The chain combines TRBV12-3 or TRBV12-4 with TRBJ1-1; no reliable D call. The CDR3 consists of 13 residues. V was clipped by 6 bases and J by 1 base, with 9 bases between them. The CDR3 DNA follows: TGTGCCAGCAGAACGAGTGGGAACACTGAAGCTTTCTTT. This codes for CASRTSGNTEAFF.

The chain recombines TRBV29-1 with TRBJ2-1, with D perhaps matching TRBD2 (6 bases). Trimming cost V 5 bases and J 6 bases, with 17 bases left between them. The CDR3 totals 14 residues. Germline loops: CDR1 SQVTM, CDR2 ANQGSEA. The CDR3 loop is CSVLGGEIRNEQFF. CDR3 coding DNA: TGCAGCGTTCTCGGAGGGGAGATTCGCAATGAGCAGTTCTTC.

The chain joins TRBV7-2 to TRBJ2-7, with D hard to call. The germline V and J ends were trimmed by 3 bases and 2 bases, with 8 bases remaining between them. This CDR3 has 13 amino acids. Germline CDR1 SGHTA, CDR2 FQGNSA. CDR3 sequence reads: CASSFPVTYEQYF. CDR3 DNA sequence: TGTGCCAGCAGCTTCCCGGTGACCTACGAGCAGTACTTC.

This clonotype was counted a few times. V usage is TRBV20-1 and J usage is TRBJ1-1; 10 positions match TRBD1. In germline, CDR1 is DFQATT, CDR2 SNEGSKA (reference sequence). The junction had 5 bases not matched to a gene; V was cut back by 5 bases and J by 11 bases. This CDR3 is 11 amino acids long. The CDR3 DNA sequence: TGCAGTGCTGGGACAGGGGTAAGGGCTTTCTTT. Translation gives CSAGTGVRAFF.

This clonotype was detected ten times or more. CDR3: CASSPQTSGGGDTQYF. CDR3 sequence (DNA): TGCGCCAGCAGCCCCCAGACTAGCGGAGGGGGAGATACGCAGTATTTT. V usage is TRBV5-1 and J usage is TRBJ2-3, with TRBD2 matching over 9 bases. The CDR3 is made up of 16 amino acids. V gave up 4 bases and J gave up 5 bases; unmatched junction bases: 11. Germline V lookup: CDR1 SGHRS, CDR2 YFSETQ.

The V call is TRBV28, the J call TRBJ1-6, with a possible D match to TRBD1 (6 bases). V was clipped by 1 base and J by 9 bases, with 13 bases between them. CDR3 length: 15 amino acids. The germline CDR1 and CDR2 sequences are MDHEN and SYDVKM. CDR3 in DNA: TGTGCCAGCAGTTTATTTGCAGGGGTCGGTTCACCCCTCCACTTT. The encoded protein is CASSLFAGVGSPLHF.

This clonotype showed up many times. J is TRBJ2-1 and V is TRBV12-3 or TRBV12-4; 7 bases are shared with TRBD2. The CDR3 extends over 13 amino acids. The ends lost 6 bases at V and 9 bases at J; junction bases unmatched: 8. CDR3 residues: CASRQKLASEQFF. CDR3 sequence (DNA): TGTGCCAGCAGACAGAAACTAGCGTCTGAGCAGTTCTTC.

This sequence joins TRBV12-3 or TRBV12-4 and TRBJ2-7; tentatively, D is TRBD2 (5 bases). The germline V and J ends were trimmed by 1 base and 7 bases, with 11 bases remaining between them. The CDR3 loop spans 13 amino acids. CDR3 sequence: CASSLVGRGEQYF. The CDR3, as DNA: TGTGCCAGCAGTTTAGTTGGCAGAGGGGAGCAGTACTTC.

This clonotype was counted a few times. The gene calls are TRBV29-1 and TRBJ2-1; D is uncertain. The CDR3 has 11 amino acids. The V gene lost 3 bases and the J gene lost 8 bases, with 8 bases spanning the gap. Germline V gene lookup returns CDR1 SQVTM and CDR2 ANQGSEA. Here the CDR3 reads CSVERGYEQFF. CDR3 nucleotide sequence: TGCAGCGTTGAGCGCGGATATGAGCAGTTCTTC.

The CDR3 bases are TGTGCCAGCAGATACGGGAGCATGAACACTGAAGCTTTCTTT. Amino acid sequence: CASRYGSMNTEAFF. This chain connects TRBV28 to TRBJ1-1; D call uncertain. The germline CDR1 and CDR2 sequences are MDHEN and SYDVKM. Trimming removed 6 bases from V and 0 bases from J, with 11 bases in between. The CDR3 is made up of 14 amino acids.

The gene calls are TRBV20-1 and TRBJ2-6; D is possibly TRBD1 (6 bases). From germline, CDR1 is DFQATT and CDR2 SNEGSKA (reference sequence). The ends were cut back, 6 bases at V and 0 bases at J, with 21 bases in the middle. CDR3 length: 18 residues. The CDR3 sequence is CSAEIGTGFISGANVLTF. CDR3 DNA sequence: TGCAGTGCAGAGATCGGCACAGGGTTTATCTCTGGGGCCAACGTCCTGACTTTC.

J is TRBJ2-7 and V is TRBV20-1; TRBD1 might be the D (5 bases). V lost 1 base and J lost 0, with 7 bases in between. Germline CDR1 DFQATT, CDR2 SNEGSKA (reference sequence). This CDR3 region has 13 residues. CDR3 protein: CSARVDSSYEQYF. Written as DNA, the CDR3 is TGCAGTGCTAGAGTTGACAGCTCCTACGAGCAGTACTTC.

Ten or more counts support this clonotype. This chain uses TRBV25-1 with TRBJ2-5; TRBD1 agrees at 10 bases. The V gene end was trimmed by 3 bases and the J gene end by 1 base; junction bases not matched to a gene: 11. Germline values: CDR1 MGHDK, CDR2 SYGVNS. There are 18 residues in the CDR3. This CDR3 is CASSEVPRDRGLQETQYF. In nucleotides, the CDR3 is TGTGCCAGCAGTGAGGTGCCCCGGGACAGGGGCCTCCAAGAGACCCAGTACTTC. Supplemented by reference TRBV25-1 and TRBJ2-5, the full variable domain reads EADIYQTPRYLVIGTGKKITLECSQTMGHDKMYWYQQDPGMELHLIHYSYGVNSTEKGDLSSESTVSRIRTEHFPLTLESARPSHTSQYLCASSEVPRDRGLQETQYFGPGTRLLVL.

This clonotype was found a few times. The chain combines TRBV29-1 with TRBJ2-7; 7 bases map to TRBD1. Germline V lookup: CDR1 SQVTM, CDR2 ANQGSEA. CDR3 length: 15 amino acids. Trimming cost V 0 bases and J 3 bases; bases outside gene matches: 8. Here the CDR3 reads CSVEDPGGRLYEQYF. The CDR3 DNA is TGCAGCGTTGAAGATCCAGGGGGAAGGCTCTACGAGCAGTACTTC.

V usage is TRBV11-2 and J usage is TRBJ2-3, with unresolved D. This CDR3 contains 16 residues. The germline V and J ends were trimmed by 2 bases and 0 bases, with 12 bases remaining between them. The germline CDR1 and CDR2 sequences are SGHAT and FQNNGV. The CDR3 here is CASSLSEPGSTDTQYF. DNA for the CDR3: TGTGCCAGCAGCTTATCTGAACCCGGGAGCACAGATACGCAGTATTTT. The full variable domain, with the rest looked up from reference TRBV11-2 and TRBJ2-3, is EAGVAQSPRYKIIEKRQSVAFWCNPISGHATLYWYQQILGQGPKLLIQFQNNGVVDDSQLPKDRFSAERLKGVDSTLKIQPAKLEDSAVYLCASSLSEPGSTDTQYFGPGTRLTVL.

This clonotype was observed at least ten times. V is TRBV29-1 and J is TRBJ2-3, with 9 bases that match TRBD2. This CDR3 comprises 16 residues. Germline trimming cut 0 bases from V and 5 bases from J; bases unmatched to any gene: 9. Germline values: CDR1 SQVTM, CDR2 ANQGSEA. The CDR3 bases are TGCAGCGTTGAAGAGCTGAGACTAGCGGATCGAGATACGCAGTATTTT. It codes for CSVEELRLADRDTQYF.

The chain recombines TRBV19 with TRBJ1-2, with a possible D match to TRBD1 (6 bases). The germline V gene encodes CDR1 LNHDA and CDR2 SQIVND (reference sequence). V was cut by 4 bases and J by 3 bases, with 12 bases left in between. The length of the CDR3 is 14 residues. For the CDR3, the DNA is TGTGCCAGTAGTACCCCCGGGACATACTATGGCTACACCTTC. This gives the protein CASSTPGTYYGYTF. The full variable domain, its missing parts supplied by reference TRBV19 and TRBJ1-2, is DGGITQSPKYLFRKEGQNVTLSCEQNLNHDAMYWYRQDPGQGLRLIYYSQIVNDFQKGDIAEGYSVSREKKESFPLTVTSAQKNPTAFYLCASSTPGTYYGYTFGSGTRLTVV.

This clonotype was counted only a few times. This chain uses TRBV29-1 with TRBJ2-1; D is possibly TRBD2 (5 bases). Germline CDR1 is SQVTM and CDR2 is ANQGSEA. V lost 5 bases and J 14 bases, leaving 16 bases between the germline ends. This CDR3 is 11 amino acids long. In DNA form, the CDR3 reads TGCAGCGTTTGGACCGAGGGCGTCGAGTTCTTC. Protein product: CSVWTEGVEFF.

This clonotype was picked up a small number of times. The gene calls are TRBV4-3 and TRBJ2-7; TRBD2 matches at 10 bases. The germline V gene has CDR1 LGHNA and CDR2 YSLEER. V trimming: 0 bases; J trimming: 4 bases; junction bases outside the gene matches: 9. The CDR3 has 17 residues. CDR3 region: CASSQDWLAGVIYEQYF. DNA of the CDR3: TGCGCCAGCAGCCAAGATTGGCTAGCGGGAGTGATATACGAGCAGTACTTC.

This clonotype was counted at least ten times. CDR3 bases: TGTGCCACCAGTGATACAAGATGGGACGAGCAGTACTTC. It specifies CATSDTRWDEQYF. The chain uses TRBV24-1 and TRBJ2-7; D gene ambiguous. V shed 3 bases and J shed 5 bases, with 10 bases lying between them. Looked up from germline, CDR1 is KGHDR and CDR2 is SFDVKD. The CDR3 is 13 amino acids.

This chain uses TRBV12-3 or TRBV12-4 with TRBJ2-1; 8 bases are a match to TRBD2. V shed 6 bases and J 1 base; nucleotides not matched to a gene: 8. The CDR3 spans 16 residues. CDR3 nucleotides: TGTGCCAGCAGCCTGGGACTAGTTACTTCCTACAATGAGCAGTTCTTC. Translation: CASSLGLVTSYNEQFF.

This clonotype was detected a few times. In DNA form, the CDR3 reads TGTGCCAGCAGTTACGCCGACAGAGCCACTGAAGCTTTCTTT. Translation: CASSYADRATEAFF. The chain recombines TRBV6-5 with TRBJ1-1, with D perhaps matching TRBD1 (5 bases). Germline V gene lookup returns CDR1 MNHEY and CDR2 SVGAGI. The CDR3 runs to 14 residues. Trimming took off 2 bases at V and 4 bases at J, with 11 bases between the two ends.

This clonotype was seen repeatedly, ten times or more. The chain joins TRBV4-3 to TRBJ2-5, with 11 bases matching TRBD2. The length of the CDR3 is 16 residues. Per the germline V gene, CDR1 is LGHNA and CDR2 is YSLEER. Germline trimming cut 4 bases from V and 0 bases from J; bases unmatched to any gene: 4. The CDR3 sequence: CASSPGTSGNQETQYF. CDR3 in DNA: TGCGCCAGCAGCCCTGGGACTAGCGGAAACCAAGAGACCCAGTACTTC.

This chain uses TRBV29-1 with TRBJ2-3; 13 bases map to TRBD2. The CDR3 sequence is 18 residues long. The V and J ends lost 7 bases and 0 bases, in that order; junction bases with no gene match: 13. In germline, CDR1 is SQVTM, CDR2 ANQGSEA. CDR3 protein: CSATRGTSGVLSTDTQYF. In DNA, the CDR3 is TGCAGCGCTACCCGTGGGACTAGCGGGGTATTAAGCACAGATACGCAGTATTTT.

The sample holds many counts of this clonotype. The gene calls are TRBV29-1 and TRBJ1-2; the match to TRBD1 covers 7 bases. Per germline, CDR1 SQVTM and CDR2 ANQGSEA. The CDR3 extends over 13 amino acids. Trimming at V came to 5 bases and at J to 4 bases, leaving 7 bases not matched to a gene. In nucleotides, the CDR3 is TGCAGCGTTAAATTATGGACAGGCTATGGCTACACCTTC. It specifies CSVKLWTGYGYTF.

The table lists this clonotype with a few counts. The V gene is TRBV5-5, the J gene TRBJ2-1; 7 nucleotides agree with TRBD1. The V and J ends lost 0 bases and 7 bases, in that order; junction bases with no gene match: 10. Germline V gene data show CDR1 as SGHKS and CDR2 as YYEKEE (reference sequence). This CDR3 has 16 residues. CDR3 DNA: TGTGCCAGCAGCTTGGAGGGGGCTGTACGGAAGAATGAGCAGTTCTTC. This translates into CASSLEGAVRKNEQFF.